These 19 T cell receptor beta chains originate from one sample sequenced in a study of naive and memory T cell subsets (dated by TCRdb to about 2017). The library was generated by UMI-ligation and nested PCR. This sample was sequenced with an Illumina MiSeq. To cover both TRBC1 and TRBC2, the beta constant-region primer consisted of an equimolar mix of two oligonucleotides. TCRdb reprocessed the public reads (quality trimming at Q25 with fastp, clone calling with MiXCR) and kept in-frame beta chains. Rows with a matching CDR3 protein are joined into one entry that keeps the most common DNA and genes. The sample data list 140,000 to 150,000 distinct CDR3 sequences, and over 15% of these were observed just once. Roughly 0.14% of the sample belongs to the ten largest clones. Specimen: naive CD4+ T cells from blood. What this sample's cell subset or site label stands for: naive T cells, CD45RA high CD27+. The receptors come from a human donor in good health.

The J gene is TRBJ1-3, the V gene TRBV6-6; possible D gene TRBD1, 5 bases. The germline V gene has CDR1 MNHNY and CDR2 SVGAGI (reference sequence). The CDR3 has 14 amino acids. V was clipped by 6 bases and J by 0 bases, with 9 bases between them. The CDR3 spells CASRDSGSGNTIYF. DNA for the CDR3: TGTGCCAGCAGAGACAGTGGCTCTGGAAACACCATATATTTT.

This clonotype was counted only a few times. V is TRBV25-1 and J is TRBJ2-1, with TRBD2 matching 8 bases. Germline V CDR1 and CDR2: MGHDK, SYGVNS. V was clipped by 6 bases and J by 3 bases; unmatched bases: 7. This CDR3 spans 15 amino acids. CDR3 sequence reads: CASSPGGPFYNEQFF. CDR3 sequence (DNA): TGTGCCAGCAGCCCGGGAGGGCCCTTCTACAATGAGCAGTTCTTC.

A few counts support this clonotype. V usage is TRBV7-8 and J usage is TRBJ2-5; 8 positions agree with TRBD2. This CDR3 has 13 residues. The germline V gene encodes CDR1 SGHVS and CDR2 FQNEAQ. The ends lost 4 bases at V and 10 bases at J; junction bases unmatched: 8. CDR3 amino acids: CASSSRLAISQYF. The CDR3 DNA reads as TGTGCCAGCAGCTCAAGACTAGCGATTAGCCAGTACTTC.

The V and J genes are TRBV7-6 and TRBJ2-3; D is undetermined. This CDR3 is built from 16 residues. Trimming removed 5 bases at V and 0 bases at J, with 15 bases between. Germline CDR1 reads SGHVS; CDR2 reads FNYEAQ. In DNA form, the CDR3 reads TGTGCCAGCAGCCCGATCTTGCCGTCTAGCACAGATACGCAGTATTTT. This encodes CASSPILPSSTDTQYF.

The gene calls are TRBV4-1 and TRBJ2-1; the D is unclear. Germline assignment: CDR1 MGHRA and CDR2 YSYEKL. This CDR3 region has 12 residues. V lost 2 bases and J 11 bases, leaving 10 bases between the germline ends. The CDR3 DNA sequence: TGCGCCAGCAGCCAACCATCTCGTAAGCAGTTCTTC. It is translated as CASSQPSRKQFF.

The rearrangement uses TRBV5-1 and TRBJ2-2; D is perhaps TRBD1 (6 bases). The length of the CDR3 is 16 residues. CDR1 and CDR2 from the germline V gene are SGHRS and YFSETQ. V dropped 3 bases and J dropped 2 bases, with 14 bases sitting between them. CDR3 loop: CASSSAGTLNTGELFF. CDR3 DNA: TGCGCCAGCAGCTCGGCCGGGACACTTAACACCGGGGAGCTGTTTTTT.

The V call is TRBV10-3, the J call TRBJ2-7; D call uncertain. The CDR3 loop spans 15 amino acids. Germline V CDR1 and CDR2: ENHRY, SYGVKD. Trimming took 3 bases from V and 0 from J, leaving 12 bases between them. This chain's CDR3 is CAISDLADSSYEQYF. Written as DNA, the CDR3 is TGTGCCATCAGTGATCTGGCAGATAGCTCCTACGAGCAGTACTTC.

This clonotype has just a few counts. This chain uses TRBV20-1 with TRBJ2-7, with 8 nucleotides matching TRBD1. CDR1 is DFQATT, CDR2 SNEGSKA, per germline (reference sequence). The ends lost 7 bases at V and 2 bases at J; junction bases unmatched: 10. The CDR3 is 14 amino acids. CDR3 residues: CSVSYGTGTYEQYF. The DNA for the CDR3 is TGCAGTGTCTCGTACGGGACAGGAACCTACGAGCAGTACTTC.

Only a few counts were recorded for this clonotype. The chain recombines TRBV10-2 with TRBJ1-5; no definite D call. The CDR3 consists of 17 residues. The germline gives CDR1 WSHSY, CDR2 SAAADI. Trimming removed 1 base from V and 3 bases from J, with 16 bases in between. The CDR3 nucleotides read TGCGCCAGCAGTGAGTTGGGCTTCAACCTCCTCAATCAGCCCCAGCATTTT. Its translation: CASSELGFNLLNQPQHF.

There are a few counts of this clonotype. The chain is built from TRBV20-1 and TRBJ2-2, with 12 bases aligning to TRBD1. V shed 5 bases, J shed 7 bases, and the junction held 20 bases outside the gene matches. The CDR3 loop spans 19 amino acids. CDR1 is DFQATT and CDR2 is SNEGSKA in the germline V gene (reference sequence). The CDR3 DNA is TGCAGTGCTGATACCAATCTTGGGACAGGGGGCGTCGTCGGCGGGGAGCTGTTTTTT. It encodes CSADTNLGTGGVVGGELFF.

The CDR3 DNA reads as TGTGCCAGCAGCCCGACTGGAAACACCATATATTTT. It yields the protein CASSPTGNTIYF. The chain couples TRBV3-1 to TRBJ1-3; no definite D call. The CDR3 runs 12 residues. Trimming pared 4 bases from V and 2 bases from J, leaving 3 bases between. Germline values: CDR1 LGHDT, CDR2 YNNKEL (reference sequence).

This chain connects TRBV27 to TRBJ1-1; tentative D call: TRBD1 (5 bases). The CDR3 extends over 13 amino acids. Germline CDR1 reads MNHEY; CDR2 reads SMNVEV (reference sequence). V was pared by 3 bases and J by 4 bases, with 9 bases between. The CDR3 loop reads CASSFRGTTEAFF. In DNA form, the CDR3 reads TGTGCCAGCAGTTTTCGAGGGACCACTGAAGCTTTCTTT.

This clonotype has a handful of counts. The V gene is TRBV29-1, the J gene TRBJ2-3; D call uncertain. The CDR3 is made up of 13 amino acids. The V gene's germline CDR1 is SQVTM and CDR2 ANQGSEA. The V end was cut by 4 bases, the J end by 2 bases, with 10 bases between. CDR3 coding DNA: TGCAGCGTTGTTGGTCGGCACACAGATACGCAGTATTTT. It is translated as CSVVGRHTDTQYF.

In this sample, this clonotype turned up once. The CDR3 DNA sequence: TGTGCCAGCAGCCCGGGACAGGGCACCTATGGCTACACCTTC. It translates to CASSPGQGTYGYTF. V usage is TRBV7-9 and J usage is TRBJ1-2; TRBD1 matches 9 bases. The CDR3 has 14 amino acids. V was clipped by 5 bases and J by 4 bases; unmatched bases: 5. Looked up from germline, CDR1 is SEHNR and CDR2 is FQNEAQ (reference sequence).

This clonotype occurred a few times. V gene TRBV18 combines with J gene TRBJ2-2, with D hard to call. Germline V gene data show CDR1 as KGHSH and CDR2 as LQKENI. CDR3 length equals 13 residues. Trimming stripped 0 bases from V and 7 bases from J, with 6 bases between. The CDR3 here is CASSPPVIGELFF. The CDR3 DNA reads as TGTGCCAGCTCACCACCGGTCATCGGGGAGCTGTTTTTT.

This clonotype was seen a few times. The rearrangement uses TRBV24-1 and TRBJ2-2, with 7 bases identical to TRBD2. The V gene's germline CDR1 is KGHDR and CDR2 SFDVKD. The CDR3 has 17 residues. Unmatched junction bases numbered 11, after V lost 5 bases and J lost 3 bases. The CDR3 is CATSGASGSSHTGELFF. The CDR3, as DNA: TGTGCCACCAGTGGAGCTAGCGGTTCGTCCCACACCGGGGAGCTGTTTTTT.

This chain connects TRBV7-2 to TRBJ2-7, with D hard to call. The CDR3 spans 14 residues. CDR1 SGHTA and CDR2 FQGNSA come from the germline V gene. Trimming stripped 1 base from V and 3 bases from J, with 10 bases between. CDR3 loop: CASSLVAGNYEQYF. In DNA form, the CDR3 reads TGTGCCAGCAGCTTAGTCGCAGGAAACTACGAGCAGTACTTC.

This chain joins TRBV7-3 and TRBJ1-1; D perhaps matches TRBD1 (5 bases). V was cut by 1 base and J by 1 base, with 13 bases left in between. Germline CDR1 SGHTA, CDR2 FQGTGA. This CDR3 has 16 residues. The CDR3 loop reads CASSLRGGWGNTEAFF. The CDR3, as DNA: TGTGCCAGCAGCTTAAGGGGGGGATGGGGGAACACTGAAGCTTTCTTT.

CDR3 DNA sequence: TGTGCCAGCAGTGCCCCCTCCCCCCAGGGGGTCGGTGAAAAACTGTTTTTT. It translates to CASSAPSPQGVGEKLFF. V usage is TRBV9 and J usage is TRBJ1-4, with 7 nucleotides matching TRBD1. Germline lookup yields CDR1 SGDLS and CDR2 YYNGEE. Germline trimming cut 5 bases from V and 7 bases from J; bases unmatched to any gene: 17. This CDR3 has 17 amino acids.